This T cell receptor (beta chain) was found in a study of T cell repertoires in cytomegalovirus infection. Looking at the study overall: CMV infection and matching HLA type were both indicated by public TCR beta signatures.

The CDR3 consists of 18 residues. V was clipped by 1 base and J by 0 bases, with 15 bases between them. Germline V gene data show CDR1 as SEHNR and CDR2 as FQNEAQ (reference sequence). TCRdb processed the reads anew with MiXCR; each CDR3 protein has one entry. The sample shows 510,000 or so distinct CDR3 sequences, 26% of them seen only once. Turning to this clonotype: Its specificity is not known.

Study findings and constraints: Within the response measured ex vivo, HLA-C-restricted CMV-specific TCR beta clonotypes were dominant. Summed public TCR beta family frequency identified CMV carriers bearing the relevant HLA.

Sequenced input: PBMCs. The clonotype comes from a human donor in good health (CMV status not recorded). Some clones in this sample may be carry-over from other donors' samples. V and J are TRBV7-9 and TRBJ1-4; D is unclear. The CDR3 loop is CASSLVGASGSTNEKLFF. DNA of the CDR3: TGTGCCAGCAGCTTAGTTGGCGCGTCCGGGTCAACTAATGAAAAACTGTTTTTT.